This T cell receptor beta chain appears in the sequencing data of a study of blood T cell repertoires in COVID-19. Study context: PBMCs, B-cell-depleted T cells, or T cells were the source of the cDNA or gDNA that made up the material.

Across about two dozen US areas, participants ranged in age from roughly 18 to 95 years. This CDR3 spans 14 amino acids. Germline values: CDR1 SGHTA, CDR2 FQGNSA. V lost 1 base to trimming and J lost 3 bases, with 8 bases between them. Assay used: immunoSEQ multiplex PCR; TCRdb lists only in-frame clones, some missing. The sample yields 200,000 to 300,000 clones, 85% to 90% seen once. The receptor's source is a woman between 25 and 40 years old with acute COVID-19. Sequencing input: PBMCs or T cells enriched from blood (not recorded which). The chain employs TRBV7-2 and TRBJ2-3; no clear D. CDR3 protein: CASSLVTRTDTQYF. CDR3 DNA sequence: TGTGCCAGCAGCTTAGTAACTCGAACAGATACGCAGTATTTT.